These 26 T cell receptor beta chains were sequenced from one sample in a study of blood T cell repertoires in COVID-19. Method: immunoSEQ multiplex PCR; TCRdb's copy keeps in-frame clones and lacks some. Here the sample spans more than 200,000 clones, 80% to 90% being singletons. The source material was peripheral blood. The receptors originated from a woman older than 75 with COVID-19, enrolled during active disease.

This clone was detected only once. The chain couples TRBV10-1 to TRBJ2-1; a possible D gene is TRBD1 (6 bases). CDR3 length: 13 residues. The germline V gene has CDR1 WNHNN and CDR2 SYGVQD (reference sequence). V gave up 3 bases and J gave up 15 bases, with 18 bases separating them. The CDR3 spells CASSEDPGTSVFF. The CDR3 nucleotides are TGCGCCAGCAGTGAAGATCCCGGGACAAGCGTGTTCTTC.

This chain's CDR3 is CASSGGKGYEQYF. CDR3 DNA sequence: TGTGCCAGCAGTGGAGGAAAAGGCTACGAGCAGTACTTC. The V call is TRBV2, the J call TRBJ2-7; D is undetermined. Germline lookup yields CDR1 SNHLY and CDR2 FYNNEI. Trimming pared 4 bases from V and 3 bases from J, leaving 10 bases between. The CDR3 runs to 13 residues.

CDR3 in amino acids: CASSLLEGTYGYTF. The CDR3 bases are TGTGCCAGCAGCTTGCTAGAGGGGACTTATGGCTACACCTTC. V and J are TRBV5-6 and TRBJ1-2; TRBD1 might be the D (5 bases). Germline CDR1 SGHDT, CDR2 YYEEEE. V lost 1 base to trimming and J lost 5 bases, with 12 bases between them. This CDR3 has 14 residues.

The chain has TRBV19 and TRBJ1-3; tentatively, D is TRBD1 (5 bases). This CDR3 region has 15 residues. The germline V gene encodes CDR1 LNHDA and CDR2 SQIVND (reference sequence). V lost 6 bases, J lost 3 bases, and 15 bases lay in between. The CDR3 bases are TGTGCCAGTAGAAAGGAGGGGTACGGTGGAAACACCATATATTTT. This translates into CASRKEGYGGNTIYF.

This clone has just a few counts. V gene TRBV18 combines with J gene TRBJ1-1; D perhaps matches TRBD1 (6 bases). The V gene lost 3 bases and the J gene lost 0 bases, with 8 bases spanning the gap. Per germline, CDR1 KGHSH and CDR2 LQKENI. The CDR3 is 14 residues long. This CDR3 reads CASSPGHLNTEAFF. For the CDR3, the DNA is TGTGCCAGCTCACCGGGACACCTGAACACTGAAGCTTTCTTT.

The chain employs TRBV6-5 and TRBJ2-5; unclear D gene. V was trimmed by 6 bases and J by 0 bases, leaving 14 bases between them. The CDR3 totals 15 residues. Germline V gives CDR1 MNHEY, CDR2 SVGAGI. The DNA of the CDR3 is TGTGCCAGCAGCTTAGCTCCGACGTACCAAGAGACCCAGTACTTC. It translates to CASSLAPTYQETQYF.

The V gene is TRBV10-3, the J gene TRBJ1-4, with 7 bases that match TRBD1. Germline assignment: CDR1 ENHRY and CDR2 SYGVKD. The CDR3 totals 14 residues. J was trimmed by 8 bases and V by 1 base; bases with no gene match: 4. The CDR3 sequence: CAISELTGIEKLFF. Written as DNA, the CDR3 is TGTGCCATCAGTGAGTTGACAGGGATCGAAAAACTGTTTTTT.

The chain recombines TRBV2 with TRBJ1-1, with 7 bases lining up with TRBD1. CDR1 SNHLY and CDR2 FYNNEI come from the germline V gene. There are 15 residues in the CDR3. The trim removed 4 bases at V and 1 base at J, leaving 6 bases unmatched. CDR3 amino acids: CASSGTGLENTEAFF. The CDR3 DNA follows: TGTGCCAGCAGTGGGACAGGATTGGAGAACACTGAAGCTTTCTTT.

The V gene is TRBV18, the J gene TRBJ1-2, with TRBD1 matching over 8 bases. V was clipped by 4 bases and J by 6 bases; unmatched bases: 4. The CDR3 is made up of 13 amino acids. Germline CDR1 and CDR2: KGHSH and LQKENI. The CDR3 DNA follows: TGTGCCAGCTCACGGGACAGGAAAGATGGCTACACCTTC. Amino acid sequence: CASSRDRKDGYTF.

The chain joins TRBV10-3 to TRBJ1-1; TRBD1 is a possible D gene (6 bases). Germline CDR1 reads ENHRY; CDR2 reads SYGVKD. The CDR3 extends over 17 amino acids. Trimming removed 0 bases from V and 1 base from J, with 15 bases in between. The CDR3 protein is CAISESAAGAGNTEAFF. The CDR3 bases are TGTGCCATCAGTGAGTCGGCTGCGGGGGCGGGGAACACTGAAGCTTTCTTT.

V and J are TRBV10-3 and TRBJ2-3; 11 positions agree with TRBD2. The V and J ends lost 10 bases and 2 bases, in that order; junction bases with no gene match: 5. Germline loops: CDR1 ENHRY, CDR2 SYGVKD. The CDR3 has 14 residues. The CDR3 sequence is CATRLAGNTDTQYF. In DNA, the CDR3 is TGTGCCACACGACTAGCGGGGAACACAGATACGCAGTATTTT.

V and J are TRBV11-2 and TRBJ1-6; 10 nucleotides align to TRBD1. Germline V gene lookup returns CDR1 SGHAT and CDR2 FQNNGV. The ends lost 3 bases at V and 10 bases at J; junction bases unmatched: 9. This CDR3 has 16 amino acids. The DNA for the CDR3 is TGTGCCAGCAGCTTGCGAGGGGGGACAGGGGTCTCACCCCTCCACTTT. Translated: CASSLRGGTGVSPLHF.

J is TRBJ2-1 and V is TRBV19; 10 nucleotides agree with TRBD2. Germline V CDR1 and CDR2: LNHDA, SQIVND (reference sequence). CDR3 length: 15 amino acids. The V gene end was trimmed by 3 bases and the J gene end by 8 bases; junction bases not matched to a gene: 7. The DNA of the CDR3 is TGTGCCAGTAGTATCCAGCGGGGGGGCATATATGAGCAGTTCTTC. Residues: CASSIQRGGIYEQFF. The variable domain in full, completed from reference TRBV19 and TRBJ2-1, reads DGGITQSPKYLFRKEGQNVTLSCEQNLNHDAMYWYRQDPGQGLRLIYYSQIVNDFQKGDIAEGYSVSREKKESFPLTVTSAQKNPTAFYLCASSIQRGGIYEQFFGPGTRLTVL.

The chain links TRBV28 to TRBJ1-2; TRBD1 matches at 7 bases. CDR1 is MDHEN and CDR2 is SYDVKM in the germline V gene. The V and J ends lost 4 bases and 6 bases, in that order; junction bases with no gene match: 14. This CDR3 is 16 amino acids long. The CDR3 nucleotides are TGTGCCAGCAGTTCGACAGCTTACAGGGGATTTAATGGCTACACCTTC. It is translated as CASSSTAYRGFNGYTF.

V is TRBV14 and J is TRBJ2-3, with 11 bases identical to TRBD2. Trimming cost V 4 bases and J 0 bases; bases outside gene matches: 12. Germline CDR1 reads SGHDN; CDR2 reads FVKESK. The CDR3 contains 19 residues. CDR3 DNA: TGTGCCAGCAGCCCCCTGGGGGCCCGACTAGCGGGGAGCACAGATACGCAGTATTTT. Its translation: CASSPLGARLAGSTDTQYF.

The chain is built from TRBV18 and TRBJ1-1; D gene ambiguous. The germline V and J ends were trimmed by 5 bases and 5 bases, with 9 bases remaining between them. CDR3 size: 12 residues. CDR1 and CDR2 from the germline V gene are KGHSH and LQKENI. This chain's CDR3 is CASSEDRTEAFF. The DNA of the CDR3 is TGTGCCAGCTCAGAGGATCGTACTGAAGCTTTCTTT. Using reference TRBV18 and TRBJ1-1 for the parts outside the CDR3, the full variable domain is NAGVMQNPRHLVRRRGQEARLRCSPMKGHSHVYWYRQLPEEGLKFMVYLQKENIIDESGMPKERFSAEFPKEGPSILRIQQVVRGDSAAYFCASSEDRTEAFFGQGTRLTVV.

This sequence joins TRBV11-2 and TRBJ1-1; 8 positions match TRBD1. The CDR3 sequence is 13 residues long. Germline V gives CDR1 SGHAT, CDR2 FQNNGV. Germline trimming cut 1 base from V and 7 bases from J; bases unmatched to any gene: 2. The CDR3: CASSLAGGNEAFF. CDR3 coding DNA: TGTGCCAGCAGCTTAGCAGGGGGCAATGAAGCTTTCTTT.

The V and J genes are TRBV9 and TRBJ2-5, with no clear D. Germline loops: CDR1 SGDLS, CDR2 YYNGEE. The CDR3 covers 17 residues. Trimming took off 0 bases at V and 1 base at J, with 16 bases between the two ends. Here the CDR3 reads CASSVAGISTGQETQYF. DNA of the CDR3: TGTGCCAGCAGCGTAGCGGGTATCAGTACGGGCCAAGAGACCCAGTACTTC.

About this clone: A junction boundary mismatches the germline segment, possibly from a read error. This chain links TRBV6-2 or TRBV6-3 with TRBJ1-2; TRBD1 aligns across 8 bases. This CDR3 is built from 14 residues. Germline lookup yields CDR1 MNHEY and CDR2 SVGEGT. CDR3: CATSDRGRGHGYTF. The CDR3 DNA reads as TGTGCCACCAGTGATCGTGGCAGGGGGCATGGCTACACCTTC.

The chain joins TRBV7-9 to TRBJ2-3; the match to TRBD1 covers 9 bases. The CDR3 consists of 16 residues. The ends lost 4 bases at V and 0 bases at J; junction bases unmatched: 5. Per the germline V gene, CDR1 is SEHNR and CDR2 is FQNEAQ (reference sequence). CDR3 loop: CASSSTGGPSTDTQYF. CDR3 sequence (DNA): TGTGCCAGCAGCTCAACAGGGGGCCCGAGCACAGATACGCAGTATTTT.

This chain connects TRBV19 to TRBJ1-3; no firm D call. CDR3 length equals 18 residues. V dropped 5 bases and J dropped 0 bases, with 20 bases sitting between them. Germline CDR1 is LNHDA and CDR2 is SQIVND (reference sequence). The CDR3: CASSEPAYGSSSGNTIYF. The DNA for the CDR3 is TGTGCCAGTAGTGAACCCGCATACGGGTCCAGCTCTGGAAACACCATATATTTT.

The chain has TRBV6-5 and TRBJ1-2, with D hard to call. The germline V gene has CDR1 MNHEY and CDR2 SVGAGI. With 6 bases removed from V and 8 bases from J, the gap between germline ends came to 13 bases. This CDR3 is 12 amino acids long. DNA of the CDR3: TGTGCCAGCAGGTCTCCGAGTGAGGGCTACACCTTC. It codes for CASRSPSEGYTF.

The genes are TRBV29-1 and TRBJ2-4; TRBD2 agrees at 10 bases. The trim removed 4 bases at V and 5 bases at J, leaving 8 bases unmatched. The germline gives CDR1 SQVTM, CDR2 ANQGSEA. This CDR3 spans 15 amino acids. In nucleotides, the CDR3 is TGCAGCGTTGGACGAGCGGGGGGGCCGGAAAACATTCAGTACTTC. It translates to CSVGRAGGPENIQYF.

CDR3 nucleotide sequence: TGTGCCAGCAGCACAGGGGGGCATAATGAAAAACTGTTTTTT. This codes for CASSTGGHNEKLFF. V and J are TRBV9 and TRBJ1-4; 8 bases fit TRBD1. J was trimmed by 4 bases and V by 4 bases; bases with no gene match: 3. This CDR3 spans 14 amino acids. Germline assignment: CDR1 SGDLS and CDR2 YYNGEE.

V gene TRBV28 combines with J gene TRBJ1-5; tentatively, D is TRBD1 (6 bases). V gave up 5 bases and J gave up 0 bases, with 17 bases separating them. The CDR3 runs to 17 residues. CDR1 is MDHEN, CDR2 SYDVKM, per germline. For the CDR3, the DNA is TGTGCCAGCAGTACTTCCGGGACATATTATAGCAATCAGCCCCAGCATTTT. This codes for CASSTSGTYYSNQPQHF.

For this clone: Distinct nucleotide sequences in the sample also encode this CDR3. This chain joins TRBV9 and TRBJ1-1; D perhaps matches TRBD1 (5 bases). V was shortened by 0 bases and J by 2 bases, with 5 bases between the two germline ends. Germline CDR1 SGDLS, CDR2 YYNGEE. This CDR3 is 13 amino acids long. CDR3 in DNA: TGTGCCAGCAGCGTAGGGACAAACACTGAAGCTTTCTTT. It is translated as CASSVGTNTEAFF.